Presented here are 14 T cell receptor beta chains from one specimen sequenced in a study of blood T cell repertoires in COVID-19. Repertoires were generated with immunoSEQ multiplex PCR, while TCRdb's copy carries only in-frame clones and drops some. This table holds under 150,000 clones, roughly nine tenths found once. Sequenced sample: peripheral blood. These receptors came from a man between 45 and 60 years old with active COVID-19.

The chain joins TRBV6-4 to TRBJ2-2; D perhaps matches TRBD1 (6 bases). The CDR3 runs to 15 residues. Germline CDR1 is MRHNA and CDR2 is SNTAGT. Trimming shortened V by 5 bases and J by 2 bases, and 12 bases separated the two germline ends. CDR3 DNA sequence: TGTGCCAGCAGTCCCGGGACAAGCAACACCGGGGAGCTGTTTTTT. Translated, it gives CASSPGTSNTGELFF.

The CDR3 spells CASSIGGGLRTDTQYF. The DNA for the CDR3 is TGTGCCAGTAGTATAGGCGGCGGACTCCGCACAGATACGCAGTATTTT. The chain carries TRBV19 and TRBJ2-3; D perhaps matches TRBD2 (5 bases). The germline V gene has CDR1 LNHDA and CDR2 SQIVND (reference sequence). Trimming pared 1 base from V and 1 base from J, leaving 12 bases between. This CDR3 region has 16 residues.

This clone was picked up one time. CDR3 protein: CASSLIIRGEKLFF. The CDR3 nucleotides are TGCGCCAGCAGCCTGATCATAAGGGGTGAAAAACTGTTTTTT. This chain links TRBV4-1 with TRBJ1-4; a possible D gene is TRBD1 (5 bases). This CDR3 spans 14 amino acids. Germline V CDR1 and CDR2: MGHRA, YSYEKL. Trimming stripped 4 bases from V and 7 bases from J, with 13 bases between.

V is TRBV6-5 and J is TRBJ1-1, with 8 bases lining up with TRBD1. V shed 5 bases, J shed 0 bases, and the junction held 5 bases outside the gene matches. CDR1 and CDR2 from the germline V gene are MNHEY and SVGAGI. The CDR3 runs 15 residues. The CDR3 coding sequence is TGTGCCAGCAGTCCACAGGGGGAAATGAACACTGAAGCTTTCTTT. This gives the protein CASSPQGEMNTEAFF.

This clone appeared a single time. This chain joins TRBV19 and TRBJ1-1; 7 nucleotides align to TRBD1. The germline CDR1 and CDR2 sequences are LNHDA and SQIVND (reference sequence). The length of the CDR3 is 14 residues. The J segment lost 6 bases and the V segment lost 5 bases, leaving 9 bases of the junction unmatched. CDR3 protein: CASSWGQRGSEAFF. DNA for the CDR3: TGTGCCAGTAGTTGGGGACAGCGTGGCTCTGAAGCTTTCTTT.

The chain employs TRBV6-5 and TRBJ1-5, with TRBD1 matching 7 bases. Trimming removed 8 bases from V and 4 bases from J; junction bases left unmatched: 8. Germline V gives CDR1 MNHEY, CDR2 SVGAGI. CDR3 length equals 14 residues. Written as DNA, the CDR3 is TGTGCCAGCGGAAAAGGGACAGCTAATCAGCCCCAGCATTTT. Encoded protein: CASGKGTANQPQHF.

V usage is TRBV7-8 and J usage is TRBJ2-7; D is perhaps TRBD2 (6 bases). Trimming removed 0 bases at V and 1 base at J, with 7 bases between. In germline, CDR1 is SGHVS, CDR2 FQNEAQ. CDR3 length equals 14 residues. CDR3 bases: TGTGCCAGCAGCTTAGCGGGAGGATCCTACGAGCAGTACGTC. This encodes CASSLAGGSYEQYV.

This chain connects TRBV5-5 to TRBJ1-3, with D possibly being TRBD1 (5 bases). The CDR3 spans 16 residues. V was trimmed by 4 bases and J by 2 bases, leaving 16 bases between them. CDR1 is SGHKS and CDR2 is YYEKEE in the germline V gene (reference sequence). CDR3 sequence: CASSALRDIAGNTIYF. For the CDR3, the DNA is TGTGCCAGCAGCGCTCTCAGGGATATAGCTGGAAACACCATATATTTT. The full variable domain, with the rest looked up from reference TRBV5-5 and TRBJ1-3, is DAGVTQSPTHLIKTRGQQVTLRCSPISGHKSVSWYQQVLGQGPQFIFQYYEKEERGRGNFPDRFSARQFPNYSSELNVNALLLGDSALYLCASSALRDIAGNTIYFGEGSWLTVV.

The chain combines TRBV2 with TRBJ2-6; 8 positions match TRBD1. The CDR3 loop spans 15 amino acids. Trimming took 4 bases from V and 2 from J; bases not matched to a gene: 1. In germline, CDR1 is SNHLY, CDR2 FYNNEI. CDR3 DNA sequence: TGTGCCAGCAGTGGGGACAGGCCTGGGGCCAACGTCCTGACTTTC. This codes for CASSGDRPGANVLTF.

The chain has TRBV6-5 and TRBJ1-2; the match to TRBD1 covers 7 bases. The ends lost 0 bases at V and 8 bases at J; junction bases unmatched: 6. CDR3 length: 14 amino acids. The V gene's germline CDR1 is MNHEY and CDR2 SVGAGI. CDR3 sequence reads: CASSYSTGAGGYTF. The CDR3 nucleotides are TGTGCCAGCAGTTACTCAACAGGGGCTGGAGGCTACACCTTC.

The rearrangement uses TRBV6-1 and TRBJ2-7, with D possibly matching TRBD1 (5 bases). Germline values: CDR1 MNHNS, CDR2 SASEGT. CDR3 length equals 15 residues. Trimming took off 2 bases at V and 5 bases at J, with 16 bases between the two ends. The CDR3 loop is CASSENFAGWHEQYV. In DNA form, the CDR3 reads TGTGCCAGCAGTGAAAATTTCGCAGGGTGGCACGAGCAGTACGTC.

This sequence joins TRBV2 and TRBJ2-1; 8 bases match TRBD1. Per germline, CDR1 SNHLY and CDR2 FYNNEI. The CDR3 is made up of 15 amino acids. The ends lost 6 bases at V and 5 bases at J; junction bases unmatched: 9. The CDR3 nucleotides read TGTGCCAGCAGGCGGGACAGGTACTCAAACAATGAGCAGTTCTTC. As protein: CASRRDRYSNNEQFF.

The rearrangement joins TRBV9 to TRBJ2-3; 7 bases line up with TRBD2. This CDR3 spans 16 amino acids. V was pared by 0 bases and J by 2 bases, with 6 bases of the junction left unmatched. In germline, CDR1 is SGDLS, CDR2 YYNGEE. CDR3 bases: TGTGCCAGCAGCGTAGTTGGCGGGAGCACCACAGATACGCAGTATTTT. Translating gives CASSVVGGSTTDTQYF.

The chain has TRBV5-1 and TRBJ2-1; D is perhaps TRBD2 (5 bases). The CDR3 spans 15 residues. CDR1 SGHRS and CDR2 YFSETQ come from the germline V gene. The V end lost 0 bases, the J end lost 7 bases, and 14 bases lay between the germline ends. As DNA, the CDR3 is TGCGCCAGCAGCTTGGGGGGTATCTCGGGGAATGAGCAGTTCTTC. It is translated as CASSLGGISGNEQFF.